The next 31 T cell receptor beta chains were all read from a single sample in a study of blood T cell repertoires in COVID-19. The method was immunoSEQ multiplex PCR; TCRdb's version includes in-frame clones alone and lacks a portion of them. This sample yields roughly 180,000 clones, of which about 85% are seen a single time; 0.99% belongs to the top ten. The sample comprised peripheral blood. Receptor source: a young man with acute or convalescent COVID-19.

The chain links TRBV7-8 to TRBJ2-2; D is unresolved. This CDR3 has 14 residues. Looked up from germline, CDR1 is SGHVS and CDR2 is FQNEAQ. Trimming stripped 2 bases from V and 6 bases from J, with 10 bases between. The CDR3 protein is CASSLSREPGELFF. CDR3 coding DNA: TGTGCCAGCAGCTTAAGTCGAGAGCCCGGGGAGCTGTTTTTT.

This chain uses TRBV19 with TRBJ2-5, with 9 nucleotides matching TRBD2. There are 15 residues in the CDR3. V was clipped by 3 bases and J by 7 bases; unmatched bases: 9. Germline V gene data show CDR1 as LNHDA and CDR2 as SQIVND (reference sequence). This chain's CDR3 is CASSMTSGPRGTQYF. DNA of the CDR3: TGTGCCAGTAGTATGACTAGCGGACCCAGAGGGACCCAGTACTTC. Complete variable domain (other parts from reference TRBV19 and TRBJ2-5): DGGITQSPKYLFRKEGQNVTLSCEQNLNHDAMYWYRQDPGQGLRLIYYSQIVNDFQKGDIAEGYSVSREKKESFPLTVTSAQKNPTAFYLCASSMTSGPRGTQYFGPGTRLLVL.

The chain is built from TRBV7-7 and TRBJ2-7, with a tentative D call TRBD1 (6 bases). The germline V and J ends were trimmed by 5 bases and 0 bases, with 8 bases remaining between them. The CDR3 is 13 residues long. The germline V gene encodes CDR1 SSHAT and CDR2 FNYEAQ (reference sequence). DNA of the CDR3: TGTGCCAGCAGCATGGACAGCTCCTACGAGCAGTACTTC. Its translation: CASSMDSSYEQYF.

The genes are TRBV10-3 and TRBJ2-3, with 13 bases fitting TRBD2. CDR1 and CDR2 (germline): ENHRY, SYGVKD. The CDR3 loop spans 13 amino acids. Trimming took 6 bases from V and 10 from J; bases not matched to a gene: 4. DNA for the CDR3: TGTGCCATCAGCGGACTAGCGGGGGTCGCGCAGTATTTT. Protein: CAISGLAGVAQYF.

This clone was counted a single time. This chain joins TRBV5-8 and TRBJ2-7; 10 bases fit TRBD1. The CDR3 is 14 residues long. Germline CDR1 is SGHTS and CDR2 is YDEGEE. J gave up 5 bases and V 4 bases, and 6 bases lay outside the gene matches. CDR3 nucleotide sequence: TGTGCCAGCAGCACGGGACAGGGGCTCCACGAGCAGTACTTC. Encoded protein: CASSTGQGLHEQYF. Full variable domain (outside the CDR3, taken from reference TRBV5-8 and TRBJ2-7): EAGVTQSPTHLIKTRGQQATLRCSPISGHTSVYWYQQALGLGLQFLLWYDEGEERNRGNFPPRFSGRQFPNYSSELNVNALELEDSALYLCASSTGQGLHEQYFGPGTRLTVT.

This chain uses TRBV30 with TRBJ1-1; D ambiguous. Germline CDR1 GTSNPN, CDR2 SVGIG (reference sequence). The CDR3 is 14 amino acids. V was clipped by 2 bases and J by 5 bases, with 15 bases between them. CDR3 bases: TGTGCCTGGAGTCCCCTAGGCCGAAAAACTGAAGCTTTCTTT. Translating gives CAWSPLGRKTEAFF.

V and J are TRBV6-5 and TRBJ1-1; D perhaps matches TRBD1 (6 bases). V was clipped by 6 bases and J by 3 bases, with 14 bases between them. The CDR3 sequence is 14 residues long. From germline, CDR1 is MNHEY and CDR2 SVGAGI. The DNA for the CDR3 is TGTGCCAGCAGAGATACAGGGATCGACACTGAAGCTTTCTTT. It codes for CASRDTGIDTEAFF.

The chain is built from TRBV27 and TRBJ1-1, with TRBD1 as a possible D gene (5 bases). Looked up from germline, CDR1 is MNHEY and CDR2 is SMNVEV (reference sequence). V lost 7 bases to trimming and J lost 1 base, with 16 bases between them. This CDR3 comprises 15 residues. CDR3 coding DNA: TGTGCCAGCAACCCGACTCAGGGTTGGAACACTGAAGCTTTCTTT. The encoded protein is CASNPTQGWNTEAFF.

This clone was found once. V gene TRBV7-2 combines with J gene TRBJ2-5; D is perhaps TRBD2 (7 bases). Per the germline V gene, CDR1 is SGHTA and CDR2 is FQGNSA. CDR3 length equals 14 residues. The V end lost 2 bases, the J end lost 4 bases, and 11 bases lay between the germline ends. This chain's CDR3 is CASSLMGGRETQYF. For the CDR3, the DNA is TGTGCCAGCAGCTTAATGGGGGGGCGAGAGACCCAGTACTTC.

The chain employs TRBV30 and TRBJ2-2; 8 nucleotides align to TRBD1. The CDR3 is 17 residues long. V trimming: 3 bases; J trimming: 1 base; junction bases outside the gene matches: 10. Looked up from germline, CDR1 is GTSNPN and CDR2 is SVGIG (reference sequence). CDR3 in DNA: TGTGCCTGGAGCGTCACACGGACAGGGTGGAACACCGGGGAGCTGTTTTTT. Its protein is CAWSVTRTGWNTGELFF.

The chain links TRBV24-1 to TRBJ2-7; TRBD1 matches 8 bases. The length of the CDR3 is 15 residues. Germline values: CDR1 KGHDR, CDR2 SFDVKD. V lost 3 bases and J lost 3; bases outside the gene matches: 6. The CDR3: CATSDQPGQVYEQYF. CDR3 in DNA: TGTGCCACCAGTGATCAACCGGGACAGGTCTACGAGCAGTACTTC.

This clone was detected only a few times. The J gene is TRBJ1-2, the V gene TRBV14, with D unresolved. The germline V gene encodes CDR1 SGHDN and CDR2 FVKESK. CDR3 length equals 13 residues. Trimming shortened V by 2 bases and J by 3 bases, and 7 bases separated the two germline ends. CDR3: CASSQNTYYGYTF. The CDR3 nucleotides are TGTGCCAGCAGCCAAAACACCTACTATGGCTACACCTTC.

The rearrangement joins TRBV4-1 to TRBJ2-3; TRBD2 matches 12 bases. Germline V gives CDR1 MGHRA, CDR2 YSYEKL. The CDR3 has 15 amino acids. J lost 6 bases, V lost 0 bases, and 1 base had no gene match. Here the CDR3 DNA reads TGCGCCAGCAGCCAAGATCTAGCGGGGGGGGATACGCAGTATTTT. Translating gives CASSQDLAGGDTQYF.

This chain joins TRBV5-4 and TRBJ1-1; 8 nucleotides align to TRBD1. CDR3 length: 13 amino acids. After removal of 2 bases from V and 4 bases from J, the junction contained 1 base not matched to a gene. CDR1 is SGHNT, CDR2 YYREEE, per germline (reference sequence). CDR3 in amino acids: CASSFRGLTEAFF. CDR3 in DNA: TGTGCCAGCAGCTTCAGGGGGCTCACTGAAGCTTTCTTT.

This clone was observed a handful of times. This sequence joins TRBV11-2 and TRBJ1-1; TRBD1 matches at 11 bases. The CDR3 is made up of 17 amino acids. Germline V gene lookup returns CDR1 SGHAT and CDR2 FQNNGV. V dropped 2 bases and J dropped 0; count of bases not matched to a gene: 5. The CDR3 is CASSLFGTGGVNTEAFF. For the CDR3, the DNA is TGTGCCAGCAGCTTATTCGGGACAGGGGGTGTGAACACTGAAGCTTTCTTT.

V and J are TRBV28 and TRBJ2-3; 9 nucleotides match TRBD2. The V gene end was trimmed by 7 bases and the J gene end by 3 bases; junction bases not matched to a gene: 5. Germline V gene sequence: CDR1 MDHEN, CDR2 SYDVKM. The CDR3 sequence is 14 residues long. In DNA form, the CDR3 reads TGTGCCAGCAATCGCGGGGGGGCTACAGATACGCAGTATTTT. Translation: CASNRGGATDTQYF.

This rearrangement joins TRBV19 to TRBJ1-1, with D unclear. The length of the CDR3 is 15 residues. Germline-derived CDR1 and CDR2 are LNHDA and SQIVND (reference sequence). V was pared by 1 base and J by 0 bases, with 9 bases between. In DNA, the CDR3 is TGTGCCAGTAGTATAGGATGGCCACTGAACACTGAAGCTTTCTTT. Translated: CASSIGWPLNTEAFF.

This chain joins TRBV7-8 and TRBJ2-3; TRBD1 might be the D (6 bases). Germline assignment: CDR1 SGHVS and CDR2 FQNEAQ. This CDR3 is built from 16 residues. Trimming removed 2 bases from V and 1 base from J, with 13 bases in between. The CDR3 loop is CASSLPPAGGTDTQYF. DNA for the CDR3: TGTGCCAGCAGCTTACCTCCGGCAGGGGGCACAGATACGCAGTATTTT.

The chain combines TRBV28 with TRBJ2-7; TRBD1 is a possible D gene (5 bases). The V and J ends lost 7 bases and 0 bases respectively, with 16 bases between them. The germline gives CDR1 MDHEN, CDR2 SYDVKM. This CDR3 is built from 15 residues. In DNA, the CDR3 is TGTGCCAGCAAAGTAGACAGCATTTCCTCCTACGAGCAGTACGTC. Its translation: CASKVDSISSYEQYV.

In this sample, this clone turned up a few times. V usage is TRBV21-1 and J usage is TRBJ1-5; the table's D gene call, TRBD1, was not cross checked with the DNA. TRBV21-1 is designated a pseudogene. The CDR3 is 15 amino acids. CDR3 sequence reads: CASSKTGLRNQPQHF. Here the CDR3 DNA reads TGTGCCAGCAGCAAGACAGGGTTGAGAAATCAGCCCCAGCATTTT.

CDR3 bases: TGTGCCAGCAGTCACCTCGACCCTAGCGGGGGGGCCGCATTAAATACGCAGTATTTT. Translation: CASSHLDPSGGAALNTQYF. The rearrangement joins TRBV6-6 to TRBJ2-3; 12 nucleotides line up with TRBD2. The CDR3 is made up of 19 amino acids. V lost 5 bases, J lost 7 bases, and 19 bases stayed unmatched. Germline V gives CDR1 MNHNY, CDR2 SVGAGI (reference sequence).

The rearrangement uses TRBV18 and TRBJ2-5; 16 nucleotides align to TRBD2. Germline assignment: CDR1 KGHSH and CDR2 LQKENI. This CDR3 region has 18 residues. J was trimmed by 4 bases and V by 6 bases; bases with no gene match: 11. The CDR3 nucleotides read TGTGCCAGCTCGTCCACCGGGACTAGCGGGGGGGCCCTAGAGACCCAGTACTTC. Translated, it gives CASSSTGTSGGALETQYF.

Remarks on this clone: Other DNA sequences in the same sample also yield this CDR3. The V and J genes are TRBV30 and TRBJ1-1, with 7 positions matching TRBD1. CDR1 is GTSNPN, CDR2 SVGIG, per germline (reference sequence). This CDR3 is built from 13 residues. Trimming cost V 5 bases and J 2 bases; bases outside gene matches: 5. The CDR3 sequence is CAWSRTGNTEAFF. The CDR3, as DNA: TGTGCCTGGTCAAGGACAGGAAACACTGAAGCTTTCTTT.

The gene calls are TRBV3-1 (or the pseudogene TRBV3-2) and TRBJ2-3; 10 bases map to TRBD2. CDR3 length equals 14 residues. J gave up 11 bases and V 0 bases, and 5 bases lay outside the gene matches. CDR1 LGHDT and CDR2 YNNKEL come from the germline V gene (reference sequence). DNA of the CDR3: TGTGCCAGCAGCCAAGAGGCTAGCGGGGGAAAGCAGTATTTT. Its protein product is CASSQEASGGKQYF.

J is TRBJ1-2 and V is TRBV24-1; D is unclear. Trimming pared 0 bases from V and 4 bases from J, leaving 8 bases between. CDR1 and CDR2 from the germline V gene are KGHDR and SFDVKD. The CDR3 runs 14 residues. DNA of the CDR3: TGTGCCACCAGTGATTTGGAGTTGTCCTATGGCTACACCTTC. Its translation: CATSDLELSYGYTF.

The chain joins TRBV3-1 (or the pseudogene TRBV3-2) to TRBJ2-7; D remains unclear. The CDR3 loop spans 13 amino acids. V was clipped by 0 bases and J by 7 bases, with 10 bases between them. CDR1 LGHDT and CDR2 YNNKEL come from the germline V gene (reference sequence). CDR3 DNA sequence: TGTGCCAGCAGCCAAGACATGAACCGGGAGCAGTACGTC. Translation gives CASSQDMNREQYV.

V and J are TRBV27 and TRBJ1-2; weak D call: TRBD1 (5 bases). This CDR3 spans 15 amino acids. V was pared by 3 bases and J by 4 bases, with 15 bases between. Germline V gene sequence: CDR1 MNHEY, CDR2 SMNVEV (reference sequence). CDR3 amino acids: CASSFSQGAPYGYTF. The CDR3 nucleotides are TGTGCCAGCAGTTTCAGCCAGGGCGCTCCCTATGGCTACACCTTC.

The CDR3 DNA sequence: TGTGCCAGCAGTTTAGGCGGGGAAAAACTGTTTTTT. Protein sequence: CASSLGGEKLFF. This rearrangement joins TRBV28 to TRBJ1-4; D gene uncertain. The CDR3 totals 12 residues. Germline V gives CDR1 MDHEN, CDR2 SYDVKM. Between the trimmed V and J ends, which lost 2 bases and 8 bases, there was a span of 6 bases.

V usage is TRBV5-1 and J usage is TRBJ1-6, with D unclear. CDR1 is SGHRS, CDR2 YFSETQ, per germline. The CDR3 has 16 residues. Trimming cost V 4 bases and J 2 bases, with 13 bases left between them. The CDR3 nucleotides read TGCGCCAGCAGCCCCGGGGAAAGGACCTATAATTCACCCCTCCACTTT. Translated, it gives CASSPGERTYNSPLHF.

The CDR3: CASSYSEGSSPLHF. The CDR3 nucleotides are TGTGCCAGCAGTTACTCGGAGGGAAGTTCACCCCTCCACTTT. The J gene is TRBJ1-6, the V gene TRBV6-6; D unclear. Deletions cut 0 bases from V and 9 bases from J, with 9 bases between. Germline loops: CDR1 MNHNY, CDR2 SVGAGI (reference sequence). The CDR3 is made up of 14 amino acids.

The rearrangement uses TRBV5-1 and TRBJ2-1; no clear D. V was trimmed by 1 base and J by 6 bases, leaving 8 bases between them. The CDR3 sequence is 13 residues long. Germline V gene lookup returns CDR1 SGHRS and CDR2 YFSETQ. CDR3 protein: CASSLTESNEQFF. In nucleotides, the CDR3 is TGCGCCAGCAGCTTGACCGAGTCCAATGAGCAGTTCTTC.